A selection of T cell receptor beta chains follows, all from one sample in a study of blood T cells in healthy people across ages. TCRdb reprocessed the 5' RACE reads via MiXCR and lists one record per CDR3 protein. There are under 800,000 distinct CDR3 sequences in the sample; 43% occur only once, and roughly 20% lies in the top ten. Sequencing used blood. Receptors originate from a woman aged 60 to 75 in good health. The CDR3 runs from the conserved cysteine through the conserved F or W. A D gene is named only where the DNA matches it firmly. For some rows the clone size is stated as once, few or many, or as a class when expanded; others skip it.

d_gene	v_gene	j_gene	abundance	CDR3nt	CDR3aa
NA	TRBV10-2	TRBJ2-5	NA	TGCGCCAGCAGTGAGTCGGGCGGGGTGGGGGAGCAGTACTTC	CASSESGGVGEQYF
TRBD1	TRBV20-1	TRBJ1-2	once	TGCAGTGCTGGGGACAGTTTCTATGGCTACACCTTC	CSAGDSFYGYTF
NA	TRBV20-1	TRBJ2-7	NA	TGCAGTGCTAAACCGCCAGCCTCGTCCTACGAGCAGTACTTC	CSAKPPASSYEQYF
TRBD2	TRBV5-1	TRBJ2-1	few	TGCGCCAGCAGCTTGGCGGCTAGCGGGGAAATCAATGAGCAGTTCTTC	CASSLAASGEINEQFF
TRBD2	TRBV5-1	TRBJ2-1	NA	TGCGCCAGCCGCATAGCGGGGGACTCCTACAATGAGCAGTTCTTC	CASRIAGDSYNEQFF
TRBD2	TRBV27	TRBJ2-1	many	TGTGCCAGCAGTCTAAGGACTAGCGGGGACGAGCAGTTCTTC	CASSLRTSGDEQFF
NA	TRBV6-2/TRBV6-3	TRBJ2-1	NA	TGTGCCAGCAGTGATTCCGGATCCAATGAGCAGTTCTTC	CASSDSGSNEQFF
NA	TRBV29-1	TRBJ1-1	NA	TGCAGCGTTGCGGGGGGTCGGATTGAGGCTTTCTTT	CSVAGGRIEAFF
TRBD2	TRBV7-3	TRBJ2-3	few	TGTGCCAGCAGCTTGGGCGGGGGGGAGACAGATACGCAGTATTTT	CASSLGGGETDTQYF
NA	TRBV4-1	TRBJ1-5	NA	TGCGCCAGCAGCCAAGACTGGGGGAGGGCGCGGCCCCAGCATTTT	CASSQDWGRARPQHF
TRBD1	TRBV5-1	TRBJ1-6	NA	TGCGCCAGCAGCTTGGACAGGGGTAGCTCCTATAATTCACCCCTCCACTTT	CASSLDRGSSYNSPLHF
TRBD1	TRBV20-1	TRBJ1-2	few	TGCAGTGCCCACCTCGGGACAGGGACTTACGGCTACACCTTC	CSAHLGTGTYGYTF
NA	TRBV5-1	TRBJ2-3	once	TGCGCCAGCAGCCCAGAAGGGGGGGGCACAGATACGCAGTATTTT	CASSPEGGGTDTQYF
NA	TRBV29-1	TRBJ1-1	NA	TGCAGCGTTGTACAGTCAGGTGGGAACACTGAAGCTTTCTTT	CSVVQSGGNTEAFF
NA	TRBV11-3	TRBJ2-5	once	TGTGCCAGCAGCTACTCAGGGAAGTTACAAGAGACCCAGTACTTC	CASSYSGKLQETQYF
TRBD1	TRBV20-1	TRBJ2-1	NA	TGCAGTGCTAGACGATTACAGGGGCCGCAGTTCTTC	CSARRLQGPQFF
TRBD2	TRBV24-1	TRBJ2-1	NA	TGTGCCACCAGTCAGGGCGGGAGGGACCGCAATGAGCAGTTCTTC	CATSQGGRDRNEQFF
TRBD2	TRBV18	TRBJ2-5	NA	TGTGCCAGCTCTTTCCACAGCGGGGCGGGAGAGACCCAGTACTTC	CASSFHSGAGETQYF
NA	TRBV12-3/TRBV12-4	TRBJ1-1	few	TGTGCCAGCAGTTTCCCAGGGCCCATGAACACTGAAGCTTTCTTT	CASSFPGPMNTEAFF
NA	TRBV5-6	TRBJ2-5	NA	TGTGCCAGCAGCGCCGTGGGGGGACGTCAAGAGACCCAGTACTTC	CASSAVGGRQETQYF
TRBD2	TRBV6-4	TRBJ2-1	few	TGTGCCAGCAGTGACGGGGGGGGGAGCTCCTACAATGAGCAGTTCTTC	CASSDGGGSSYNEQFF
TRBD2	TRBV29-1	TRBJ2-1	many	TGCAGCGTTGAAGATCCTTCAGCGGGAGGCCTTTTTAGATACAATGAGCAGTTCTTC	CSVEDPSAGGLFRYNEQFF
TRBD2	TRBV3-1	TRBJ2-1	NA	TGTGCCAGCAGCCATGGCAGCGGGGGGGAGCAGTTCTTC	CASSHGSGGEQFF
NA	TRBV12-3/TRBV12-4	TRBJ1-6	NA	TGTGCCAGCAGTTTTGGGCTACAGGGTTCATCACCCCTCCACTTT	CASSFGLQGSSPLHF
TRBD2	TRBV6-2/TRBV6-3	TRBJ2-4	NA	TGTGCCAGCAGTAGCCTAGCGGGAGAAAACATTCAGTACTTC	CASSSLAGENIQYF
TRBD2	TRBV29-1	TRBJ2-1	NA	TGCAGCGTTGAAGAGGCGGGAGGTAGTGAGCAGTTCTTC	CSVEEAGGSEQFF
TRBD2	TRBV11-2	TRBJ2-7	few	TGTGCCAGCAGGCTACGAGAGCCCTACCTAGCGGGAGGTCCCATTTCCTACGAGCAGTACTTC	CASRLREPYLAGGPISYEQYF
TRBD1	TRBV5-5	TRBJ2-7	NA	TGTGCCAGCAGCTGGGACAGATCAGCCTACGAGCAGTACTTC	CASSWDRSAYEQYF
TRBD2	TRBV9	TRBJ2-3	once	TGTGCCTGCAGCCCACGCACTAGCGGAGCCACAGATACGCAGTATTTT	CACSPRTSGATDTQYF
TRBD1	TRBV5-1	TRBJ2-1	NA	TGCGCCAGCGGCAAAGCGCCGGGACAGGGTCCCAATGAGCAGTTCTTC	CASGKAPGQGPNEQFF
NA	TRBV7-3	TRBJ2-3	few	TGTGCCAGCAGCACTAGTCCTAGCACAGATACGCAGTATTTT	CASSTSPSTDTQYF
NA	TRBV6-5	TRBJ1-6	NA	TGTGCCAGCAGTACAGGGAGTGGTTCACCCCCCCACTTT	CASSTGSGSPPHF
NA	TRBV6-1	TRBJ2-5	NA	TGTGCCAGCAGGGAAACCCACAGGGTGGGAGAGACCCAGTACTTC	CASRETHRVGETQYF
TRBD1	TRBV4-1	TRBJ1-1	NA	TGCGCCAGCAGCCTAGATGACAGGGTTGCGACTGAAGCTTTCTTT	CASSLDDRVATEAFF
NA	TRBV15	TRBJ2-3	NA	TGTGCCACCAGCAAGGACGACGGTTACCATAGCACAGATACGCAGTATTTT	CATSKDDGYHSTDTQYF
NA	TRBV6-5	TRBJ1-2	NA	TGTGCCAGCAGTTACACACAGGACTATGACTACACCTTC	CASSYTQDYDYTF
NA	TRBV28	TRBJ2-1	NA	TGTGCCAGCAGTAGCACTGGGTTAGTAGGTGAGCAGTTCTTC	CASSSTGLVGEQFF
TRBD1	TRBV28	TRBJ1-2	few	TGTGCCAGCAGCCCACCGACAGGGGAGCCTTTTGGCTACACCTTC	CASSPPTGEPFGYTF
NA	TRBV7-2	TRBJ2-7	few	TGTGCCAGCAGCATTGGGGCCGAGCAGTACTTC	CASSIGAEQYF
NA	TRBV3-1	TRBJ1-2	NA	TGTGCCAGCAGCCAAGATAACAGATTCGAGGATGGCTACACCTTC	CASSQDNRFEDGYTF
NA	TRBV29-1	TRBJ1-4	many	TGCAGCGCCGGACCCCCGGGGGCAACTAATGAAAAACTGTTTTTT	CSAGPPGATNEKLFF
NA	TRBV18	TRBJ2-7	few	TGTGCCAGCTCAGGGATGACTGTCAGCTCCTACGAGCAGTACTTC	CASSGMTVSSYEQYF
NA	TRBV3-1	TRBJ1-1	NA	TGTGCCAGCAGCCAGCTTGGCACTGAAGCTTTCTTT	CASSQLGTEAFF
TRBD2	TRBV2	TRBJ2-1	NA	TGTGCCAGCAGTGAAAGGCCGGGAGGCTTCTACAATGAGCAGTTCTTC	CASSERPGGFYNEQFF
TRBD1	TRBV4-3	TRBJ1-2	few	TGCGCCAGCAGCCAAGGGACAGGGATTAACTATGGCTACACCTTC	CASSQGTGINYGYTF
TRBD2	TRBV6-2/TRBV6-3	TRBJ2-1	few	TGTGCCAGCAGATCGACTAGCGGGAGCCCATACAATGAGCAGTTCTTC	CASRSTSGSPYNEQFF
NA	TRBV2	TRBJ1-1	NA	TGTGCCAGCAGTGAAGTACAGATGAACACTGAAGCTTTCTTT	CASSEVQMNTEAFF
TRBD2	TRBV5-1	TRBJ2-3	NA	TGCGCCAGCAGCCCTAGGACTAGCGTCGGCACAGATACGCAGTATTTT	CASSPRTSVGTDTQYF
NA	TRBV18	TRBJ2-7	NA	TGTGCCAGCTCACCAGTCAGGGCCAATGAGCAGTACTTC	CASSPVRANEQYF
TRBD2	TRBV6-2/TRBV6-3	TRBJ2-5	NA	TGTGCCAGCAGTTACGCTTCTAGCGGTGTGAGTCCTGAGACCCAGTACTTC	CASSYASSGVSPETQYF
NA	TRBV3-1	TRBJ2-1	few	TGTGCCAGCAGCAGTTCCCCCGGGCGGGGAATATACAATGAGCAGTTCTTC	CASSSSPGRGIYNEQFF
NA	TRBV4-1	TRBJ2-7	NA	TGCGCCAGCAGCCAACCGGAACAAACCTACGAGCAGTACTTC	CASSQPEQTYEQYF